The 23 T cell receptor beta chains below all came from one sample that was sequenced in a study of blood T cell repertoires in COVID-19. Generated by immunoSEQ multiplex PCR, the TCRdb table keeps only in-frame clones and is missing some. Of roughly 460,000 clones in the sample, around 90% were seen once. Sequencing used peripheral blood. The receptor set was obtained from a man aged 18-30 years with COVID-19, enrolled during active disease.

V is TRBV18 and J is TRBJ1-5; 9 positions agree with TRBD1. Trimming removed 4 bases from V and 2 bases from J; junction bases left unmatched: 3. Germline loops: CDR1 KGHSH, CDR2 LQKENI. CDR3 size: 15 residues. This CDR3 is CASSQQGARNQPQHF. CDR3 DNA: TGTGCCAGCTCACAACAGGGGGCGCGCAATCAGCCCCAGCATTTT.

The rearrangement uses TRBV11-2 and TRBJ2-3; 7 nucleotides agree with TRBD1. The germline gives CDR1 SGHAT, CDR2 FQNNGV. The CDR3 totals 16 residues. Losses at the gene ends were 5 bases for V and 2 bases for J; bases not matched to a gene: 10. CDR3 loop: CASSPGTVTNTDTQYF. The DNA of the CDR3 is TGTGCCAGCAGCCCGGGGACAGTAACTAACACAGATACGCAGTATTTT.

DNA for the CDR3: TGTGCCAGCCTCCGGAAGGGGGGGGGCCATGAAGCTTTCTTT. Translating it yields CASLRKGGGHEAFF. The chain has TRBV2 and TRBJ1-1; TRBD1 is a possible D gene (6 bases). The CDR3 is 14 residues long. CDR1 is SNHLY, CDR2 FYNNEI, per germline. V was pared by 8 bases and J by 7 bases, with 20 bases between.

The chain joins TRBV5-1 to TRBJ2-2, with TRBD1 matching over 9 bases. The V gene's germline CDR1 is SGHRS and CDR2 YFSETQ. V shed 2 bases, J shed 7 bases, and the junction held 6 bases outside the gene matches. The length of the CDR3 is 15 residues. Written as DNA, the CDR3 is TGCGCCAGCAGCTTCACAGGGGGCATGGACGGGGAGCTGTTTTTT. This gives the protein CASSFTGGMDGELFF. The variable domain in full, completed from reference TRBV5-1 and TRBJ2-2, reads KAGVTQTPRYLIKTRGQQVTLSCSPISGHRSVSWYQQTPGQGLQFLFEYFSETQRNKGNFPGRFSGRQFSNSRSEMNVSTLELGDSALYLCASSFTGGMDGELFFGEGSRLTVL.

Written as DNA, the CDR3 is TGTGCCAGCACAGTTGGCTATGGCTACACCTTC. Residues: CASTVGYGYTF. The chain recombines TRBV19 with TRBJ1-2; D not certain. The CDR3 spans 11 residues. V was clipped by 9 bases and J by 4 bases, with 9 bases between them. Germline assignment: CDR1 LNHDA and CDR2 SQIVND (reference sequence). Full variable domain (remainder filled in from reference TRBV19 and TRBJ1-2): DGGITQSPKYLFRKEGQNVTLSCEQNLNHDAMYWYRQDPGQGLRLIYYSQIVNDFQKGDIAEGYSVSREKKESFPLTVTSAQKNPTAFYLCASTVGYGYTFGSGTRLTVV.

V is TRBV28 and J is TRBJ2-1; D uncertain. V lost 2 bases and J lost 6, with 8 bases in between. This CDR3 contains 13 residues. Per germline, CDR1 MDHEN and CDR2 SYDVKM. CDR3 coding DNA: TGTGCCAGCAGTTTAGGGCTCCCCAATGAGCAGTTCTTC. This encodes CASSLGLPNEQFF.

J is TRBJ2-5 and V is TRBV7-8; 8 bases are a match to TRBD2. CDR1 and CDR2 from the germline V gene are SGHVS and FQNEAQ. This CDR3 comprises 18 residues. With 3 bases clipped from V and 2 bases from J, the junction kept 14 bases outside the gene matches. The CDR3 coding sequence is TGTGCCAGCAGCTTCCTCCCATTACGGGGGGGCTTTCAAGAGACCCAGTACTTC. Protein product: CASSFLPLRGGFQETQYF.

This sequence joins TRBV19 and TRBJ1-1; tentative D call: TRBD1 (5 bases). V was cut by 5 bases and J by 5 bases, with 15 bases left in between. Germline V gene sequence: CDR1 LNHDA, CDR2 SQIVND (reference sequence). This CDR3 has 14 amino acids. Here the CDR3 reads CASSASTQVTEAFF. The CDR3 bases are TGTGCCAGTAGTGCGTCTACACAGGTAACTGAAGCTTTCTTT.

The chain couples TRBV19 to TRBJ2-7, with 8 bases that match TRBD1. This CDR3 region has 14 residues. Per the germline V gene, CDR1 is LNHDA and CDR2 is SQIVND (reference sequence). V lost 3 bases, J lost 5 bases, and 6 bases stayed unmatched. This CDR3 is CASSIPGQGDEQYF. The CDR3 region has the DNA TGTGCCAGTAGTATCCCCGGACAGGGCGACGAGCAGTACTTC.

This rearrangement joins TRBV7-9 to TRBJ1-1; TRBD1 might be the D (6 bases). The germline V gene encodes CDR1 SEHNR and CDR2 FQNEAQ (reference sequence). There are 13 residues in the CDR3. Trimming took 5 bases from V and 7 from J, leaving 14 bases between them. The CDR3 nucleotides are TGTGCCAGCAGCGGCGGGCTACAGGGTGAAGCTTTCTTT. Residues: CASSGGLQGEAFF.

The rearrangement uses TRBV20-1 and TRBJ2-7; D perhaps matches TRBD2 (6 bases). This CDR3 region has 10 residues. Germline CDR1 and CDR2: DFQATT and SNEGSKA (reference sequence). The ends were cut back, 4 bases at V and 5 bases at J, with 6 bases in the middle. The CDR3, as DNA: TGCAGTGCTAAGCGGGACGAGCAGTACTTC. Translating it yields CSAKRDEQYF.

Of note for this clone: The same CDR3 arises from other DNA sequences in this sample as well. This chain links TRBV12-3 or TRBV12-4 with TRBJ2-5; 7 bases agree with TRBD1. J lost 5 bases, V lost 8 bases, and 2 bases had no gene match. The CDR3 totals 11 residues. CDR3 nucleotide sequence: TGTGCCAGCTTACAGGGGGAGACCCAGTACTTC. Its protein is CASLQGETQYF.

This chain joins TRBV24-1 and TRBJ1-3; 8 nucleotides agree with TRBD1. Per the germline V gene, CDR1 is KGHDR and CDR2 is SFDVKD. The CDR3 spans 17 residues. V was pared by 2 bases and J by 4 bases, with 9 bases of the junction left unmatched. CDR3 nucleotide sequence: TGTGCCACCAGTGATTGGTGTCAGGGGGCGTTGGGAAACACCATATATTTT. It specifies CATSDWCQGALGNTIYF.

The rearrangement uses TRBV6-5 and TRBJ1-1; tentatively, D is TRBD1 (5 bases). The V end lost 4 bases, the J end lost 5 bases, and 8 bases lay between the germline ends. The CDR3 loop spans 12 amino acids. Germline V CDR1 and CDR2: MNHEY, SVGAGI. The CDR3 coding sequence is TGTGCCAGCAGTTTCGGGGGTACTGAAGCTTTCTTT. Translation gives CASSFGGTEAFF.

For this clone: The same CDR3 also results from other DNA sequences found in this sample. The chain carries TRBV20-1 and TRBJ2-1; D unresolved. The CDR3 contains 11 residues. The V end lost 2 bases, the J end lost 6 bases, and 5 bases lay between the germline ends. Germline V gives CDR1 DFQATT, CDR2 SNEGSKA (reference sequence). CDR3: CSARRGNEQFF. The CDR3 nucleotides are TGCAGTGCTAGAAGAGGCAATGAGCAGTTCTTC.

This chain connects TRBV12-5 to TRBJ2-5; D is possibly TRBD2 (7 bases). The CDR3 runs to 15 residues. Trimming pared 1 base from V and 4 bases from J, leaving 13 bases between. The V gene's germline CDR1 is LGHNT and CDR2 FRNRAP. The CDR3 DNA is TGTGCTAGTGGTTTGGGGACGGGGGGCGCAGAGACCCAGTACTTC. Protein: CASGLGTGGAETQYF.

This chain connects TRBV6-5 to TRBJ1-5; 9 bases agree with TRBD1. Germline assignment: CDR1 MNHEY and CDR2 SVGAGI. With 9 bases clipped from V and 3 bases from J, the junction kept 6 bases outside the gene matches. The CDR3 runs to 14 residues. As DNA, the CDR3 is TGTGCCAGTGGCGGGACAGGGCTCAATCAGCCCCAGCATTTT. Translated, it gives CASGGTGLNQPQHF.

The V gene is TRBV19, the J gene TRBJ2-7, with D perhaps TRBD1 (7 bases). CDR1 is LNHDA, CDR2 SQIVND, per germline (reference sequence). Trimming removed 9 bases at V and 5 bases at J, with 26 bases between. This CDR3 contains 16 residues. CDR3 sequence (DNA): TGTGCCAGCCACCCCGGAGGGGGCGCCGTGATCCACGAGCAGTACTTC. Translating it yields CASHPGGGAVIHEQYF.

The chain recombines TRBV15 with TRBJ1-2; perhaps TRBD1 as D (6 bases). V was cut by 9 bases and J by 4 bases, with 15 bases left in between. This CDR3 is built from 13 residues. CDR1 LNHNV and CDR2 YYDKDF come from the germline V gene (reference sequence). Written as DNA, the CDR3 is TGTGCCACAAGATGGGGAGGGGGCTATGGCTACACCTTC. Translation gives CATRWGGGYGYTF.

J is TRBJ2-1 and V is TRBV9; 12 bases are shared with TRBD2. The V and J ends lost 4 bases and 8 bases, in that order; junction bases with no gene match: 7. The CDR3 contains 15 residues. CDR1 and CDR2 from the germline V gene are SGDLS and YYNGEE. The CDR3 loop is CASSPRLAGAYEQFF. The CDR3, as DNA: TGTGCCAGCAGCCCCCGACTAGCGGGAGCCTATGAGCAGTTCTTC.

The V call is TRBV27, the J call TRBJ2-7, with D unclear. Germline values: CDR1 MNHEY, CDR2 SMNVEV (reference sequence). The CDR3 totals 14 residues. Trimming cost V 1 base and J 1 base, with 8 bases left between them. This CDR3 reads CASSLYDTSYEQYF. In nucleotides, the CDR3 is TGTGCCAGCAGTTTATACGACACATCCTACGAGCAGTACTTC.

The gene calls are TRBV6-5 and TRBJ2-6; weak D call: TRBD2 (6 bases). V was shortened by 6 bases and J by 3 bases, with 9 bases between the two germline ends. Germline CDR1 reads MNHEY; CDR2 reads SVGAGI. This CDR3 is built from 14 residues. The CDR3 DNA follows: TGTGCCAGCAGGCCCGGGAGTGGGGCCAACGTCCTGACTTTC. This gives the protein CASRPGSGANVLTF.

The rearrangement links TRBV7-9 to TRBJ2-7, with D perhaps matching TRBD1 (7 bases). Germline lookup yields CDR1 SEHNR and CDR2 FQNEAQ (reference sequence). V lost 10 bases and J lost 3, with 13 bases in between. This CDR3 has 12 amino acids. The CDR3 sequence: CATGGQRYEQYF. DNA of the CDR3: TGTGCCACCGGGGGACAGCGCTACGAGCAGTACTTC.